This entry is about one TCR beta chain. These data belong to a study of blood T cell repertoires in COVID-19. The CDR3 is made up of 15 amino acids. V trimming: 5 bases; J trimming: 6 bases; junction bases outside the gene matches: 11. Germline V gene data show CDR1 as MDHEN and CDR2 as SYDVKM. The protocol was immunoSEQ multiplex PCR, while the TCRdb copy is restricted to in-frame clones and leaves out a portion. The table records around 150,000 clones, around 80% of them present only once. Cohort 3 donors counted as recovered after two negative PCRs, clearance, or resolved symptoms. The TCR sequence derives from a man aged 50-59 years who had recovered from COVID-19. The sequenced sample was PBMCs or T cells enriched from blood (not recorded which). This chain uses TRBV28 with TRBJ1-2; TRBD1 matches 8 bases. The CDR3 here is CASSPPLTGADGYTF. The CDR3 DNA reads TGTGCCAGCAGTCCACCCTTGACAGGGGCGGATGGCTACACCTTC.